This T cell receptor (beta chain) was recovered during a study of T-cell reconstitution after alpha-beta-depleted transplantation in children. This clonotype has more than one count but fewer than ten. The CDR3 end shows no conserved phenylalanine or tryptophan, and so a read error is likely. Germline loops: CDR1 SEHNR, CDR2 FQNEAQ (reference sequence). V trimming: 5 bases; J trimming: 3 bases; junction bases outside the gene matches: 4. There are 15 residues in the CDR3. The TCRbeta library was prepared with unique molecular identifiers. In TCRdb, the PCR reads were re-called with MiXCR into one record per CDR3 protein. Of hundreds of thousands of distinct CDR3 sequences listed, approximately 13% are singletons.

This clonotype was sampled from a male patient between 10 and 17 years old who had a stem cell transplant for acute myeloid leukemia, so the T cells may come from the graft donor. The input for sequencing was PBMCs, mostly from graft donor cells, taken 360 days after TCRalphabeta/CD19-depleted stem cell transplant. The chain links TRBV7-9 to TRBJ1-5; 10 bases are shared with TRBD1. Here the CDR3 reads CASSTGTGANQPQHY. The CDR3 nucleotides are TGTGCCAGCAGCACTGGGACAGGGGCCAATCAGCCCCAGCATTAT.